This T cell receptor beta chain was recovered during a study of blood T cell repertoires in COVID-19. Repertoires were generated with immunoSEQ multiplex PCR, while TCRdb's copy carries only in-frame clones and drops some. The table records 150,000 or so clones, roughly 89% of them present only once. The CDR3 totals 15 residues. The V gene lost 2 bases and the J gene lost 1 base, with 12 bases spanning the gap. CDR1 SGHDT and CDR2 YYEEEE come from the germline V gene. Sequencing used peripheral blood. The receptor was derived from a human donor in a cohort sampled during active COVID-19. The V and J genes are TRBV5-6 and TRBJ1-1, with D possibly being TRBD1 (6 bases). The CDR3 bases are TGTGCCAGCAGCTTAATAGACAGGACGAACACTGAAGCTTTCTTT. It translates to CASSLIDRTNTEAFF. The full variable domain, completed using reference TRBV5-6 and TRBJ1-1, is DAGVTQSPTHLIKTRGQQVTLRCSPKSGHDTVSWYQQALGQGPQFIFQYYEEEERQRGNFPDRFSGHQFPNYSSELNVNALLLGDSALYLCASSLIDRTNTEAFFGQGTRLTVV.